This T cell receptor (beta chain) originates from a study of blood T cell repertoires in COVID-19. V lost 5 bases to trimming and J lost 4 bases, with 14 bases between them. This CDR3 comprises 13 residues. Germline CDR1 reads GTSNPN; CDR2 reads SVGIG (reference sequence). TCRdb's copy holds only in-frame clones and misses some; the assay was immunoSEQ multiplex PCR. The table has under 300,000 clones, 85% to 90% seen once. The sequence came from a woman aged 55-75 years with COVID-19, enrolled during active disease. The chain uses TRBV30 and TRBJ1-1; D gene uncertain. Input material: peripheral blood. As DNA, the CDR3 is TGTGCCTGGGGGCGGTTGTTGGGCACTGAAGCTTTCTTT. It yields the protein CAWGRLLGTEAFF.